This TCR beta chain was identified in a study of T cell responses to AZD1222 COVID-19 vaccine. Study information: Second-dose intervals of approximately 4 or approximately 12 weeks were pooled.

Study-level results: Spike-specific TCR breadth and depth were elevated following two AZD1222 doses. With dominance at 160-218 and 743-854, vaccine-associated CD4 TCRs spanned spike.

The CDR3 has 13 residues. V was cut by 5 bases and J by 4 bases, with 11 bases left in between. Germline CDR1 LNHDA, CDR2 SQIVND (reference sequence). TCRdb's copy holds only in-frame clones and misses some; the assay was immunoSEQ multiplex PCR. The table shows some 120,000 clones, with approximately 87% occurring only once. A note on this clone: Its antigen remains unknown.

Source: peripheral blood, taken on day 0 of AZD1222 vaccination. V usage is TRBV19 and J usage is TRBJ1-1, with D possibly being TRBD1 (6 bases). The origin of this receptor is an adult in good health. The CDR3 region has the DNA TGTGCCAGTAGTCCAGGGACATTCACTGAAGCTTTCTTT. It specifies CASSPGTFTEAFF.